The clone carrying this T cell receptor beta chain was picked up one time. RNA extraction gave at least 5.5 micrograms of total RNA per sample. Then a second PCR, running roughly 6 to 11 cycles, was carried out with a sample-barcoded 5' primer and a J-beta primer mix. Each CDR3 protein gets one entry after TCRdb re-called the 5' RACE reads with MiXCR. The table shows 650,000 to 1,000,000 distinct CDR3 sequences, with about 37% occurring only once. The sample is drawn from a study of blood T cells in healthy people across ages. The receptor was isolated from a man aged 18 to 30 in good health. The sample was blood.

The CDR3 sequence: CASSLVPQGSYEQYF. The CDR3 bases are TGTGCCAGCAGCTTAGTCCCCCAGGGCTCCTACGAGCAGTACTTC. The chain joins TRBV11-2 to TRBJ2-7, with D perhaps TRBD1 (5 bases). This CDR3 has 15 residues. CDR1 and CDR2 from the germline V gene are SGHAT and FQNNGV. With 1 base removed from V and 0 bases from J, the gap between germline ends came to 10 bases. Filled out from reference TRBV11-2 and TRBJ2-7, the complete variable domain reads EAGVAQSPRYKIIEKRQSVAFWCNPISGHATLYWYQQILGQGPKLLIQFQNNGVVDDSQLPKDRFSAERLKGVDSTLKIQPAKLEDSAVYLCASSLVPQGSYEQYFGPGTRLTVT.